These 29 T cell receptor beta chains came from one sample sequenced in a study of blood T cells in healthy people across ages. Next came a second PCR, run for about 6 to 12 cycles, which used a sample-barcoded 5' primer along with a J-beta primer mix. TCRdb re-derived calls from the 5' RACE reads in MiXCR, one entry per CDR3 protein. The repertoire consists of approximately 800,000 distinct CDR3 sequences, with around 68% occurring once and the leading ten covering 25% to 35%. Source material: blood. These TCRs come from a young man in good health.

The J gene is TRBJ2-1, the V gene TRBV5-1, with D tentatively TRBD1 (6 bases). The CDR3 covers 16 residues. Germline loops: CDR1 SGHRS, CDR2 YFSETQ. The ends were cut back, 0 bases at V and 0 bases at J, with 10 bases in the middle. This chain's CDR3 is CASSLGGQSSYNEQFF. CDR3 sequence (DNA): TGCGCCAGCAGCTTGGGGGGACAAAGCTCCTACAATGAGCAGTTCTTC.

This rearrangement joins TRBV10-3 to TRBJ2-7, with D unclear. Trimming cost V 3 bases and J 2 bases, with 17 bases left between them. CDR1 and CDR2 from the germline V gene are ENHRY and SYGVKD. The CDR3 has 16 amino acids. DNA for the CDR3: TGTGCCATCAGTGACCTCTCAGCATCGTCGACCTACGAGCAGTACTTC. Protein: CAISDLSASSTYEQYF.

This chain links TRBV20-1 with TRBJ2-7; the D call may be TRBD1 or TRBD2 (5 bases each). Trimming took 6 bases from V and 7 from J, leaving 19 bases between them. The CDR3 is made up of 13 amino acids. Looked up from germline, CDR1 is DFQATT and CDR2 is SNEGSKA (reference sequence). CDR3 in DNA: TGCAGTGCCAAGGGCCGGGGCTGGGGAGAGCAGTACTTC. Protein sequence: CSAKGRGWGEQYF.

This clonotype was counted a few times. The DNA of the CDR3 is TGTGCCAGCAGATCGACGGGGTTGGGGTACGAGCAGTACTTC. Protein product: CASRSTGLGYEQYF. The rearrangement links TRBV6-6 to TRBJ2-7; maybe TRBD2 (5 bases). CDR1 is MNHNY, CDR2 SVGAGI, per germline (reference sequence). CDR3 length equals 14 residues. Trimming cost V 6 bases and J 4 bases, with 16 bases left between them.

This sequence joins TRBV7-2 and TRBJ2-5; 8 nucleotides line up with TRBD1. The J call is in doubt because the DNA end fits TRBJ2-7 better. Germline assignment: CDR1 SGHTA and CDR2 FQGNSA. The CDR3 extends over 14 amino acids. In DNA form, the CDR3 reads TGTGCCAGCAGCCCGGACAGGGCAATTGGCGAGCAGTACTTC. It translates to CASSPDRAIGEQYF.

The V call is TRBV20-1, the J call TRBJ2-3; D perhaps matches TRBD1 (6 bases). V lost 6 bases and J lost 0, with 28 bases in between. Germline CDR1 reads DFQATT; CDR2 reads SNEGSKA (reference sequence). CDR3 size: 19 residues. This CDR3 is CSARPVQGIPLASTDTQYF. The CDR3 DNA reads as TGCAGTGCAAGGCCGGTACAGGGTATCCCCTTAGCTAGCACAGATACGCAGTATTTT.

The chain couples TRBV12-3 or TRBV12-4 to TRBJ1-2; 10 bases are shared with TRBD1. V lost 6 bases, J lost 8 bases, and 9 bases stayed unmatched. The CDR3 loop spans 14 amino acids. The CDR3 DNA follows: TGTGCCAGCAGCCCCGGGACAGGGGTAGGGGGCTACACCTTC. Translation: CASSPGTGVGGYTF.

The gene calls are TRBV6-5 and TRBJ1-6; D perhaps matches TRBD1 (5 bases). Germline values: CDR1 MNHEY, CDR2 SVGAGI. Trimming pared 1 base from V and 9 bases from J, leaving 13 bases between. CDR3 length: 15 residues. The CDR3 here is CASSYYGLGVSPLHF. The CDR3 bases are TGTGCCAGCAGTTACTACGGACTGGGGGTTTCACCCCTCCACTTT.

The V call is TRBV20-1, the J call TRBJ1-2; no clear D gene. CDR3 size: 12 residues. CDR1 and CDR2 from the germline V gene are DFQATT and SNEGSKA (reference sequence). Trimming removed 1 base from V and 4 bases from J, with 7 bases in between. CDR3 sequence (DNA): TGCAGTGCTAGAGTCGGGAGCTATGGCTACACCTTC. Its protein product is CSARVGSYGYTF.

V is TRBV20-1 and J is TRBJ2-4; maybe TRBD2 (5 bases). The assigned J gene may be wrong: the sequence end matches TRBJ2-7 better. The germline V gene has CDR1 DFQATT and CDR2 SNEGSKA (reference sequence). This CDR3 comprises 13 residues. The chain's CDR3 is CSARWTGRHEQYF. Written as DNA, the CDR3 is TGCAGTGCTAGATGGACTGGCCGTCACGAGCAGTACTTC.

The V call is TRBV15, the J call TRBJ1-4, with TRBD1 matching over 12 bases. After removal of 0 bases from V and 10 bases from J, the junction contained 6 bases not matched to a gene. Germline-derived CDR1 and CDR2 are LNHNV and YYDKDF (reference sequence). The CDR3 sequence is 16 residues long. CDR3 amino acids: CATSRDLGQGAGKLFF. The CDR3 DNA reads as TGTGCCACCAGCAGAGATCTGGGACAGGGGGCTGGAAAACTGTTTTTT.

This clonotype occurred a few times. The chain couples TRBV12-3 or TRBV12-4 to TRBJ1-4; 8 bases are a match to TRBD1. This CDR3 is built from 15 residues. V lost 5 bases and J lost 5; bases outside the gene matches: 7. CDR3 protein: CASSPRTGLNEKLFF. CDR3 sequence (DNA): TGTGCCAGCAGTCCTCGGACAGGGTTAAATGAAAAACTGTTTTTT.

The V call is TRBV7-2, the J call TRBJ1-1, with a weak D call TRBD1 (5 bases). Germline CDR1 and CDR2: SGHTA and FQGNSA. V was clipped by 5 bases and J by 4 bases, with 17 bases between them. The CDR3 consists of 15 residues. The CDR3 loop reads CASSTSPSGGTEAFF. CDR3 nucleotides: TGTGCCAGCAGCACCAGTCCCTCGGGGGGCACTGAAGCTTTCTTT.

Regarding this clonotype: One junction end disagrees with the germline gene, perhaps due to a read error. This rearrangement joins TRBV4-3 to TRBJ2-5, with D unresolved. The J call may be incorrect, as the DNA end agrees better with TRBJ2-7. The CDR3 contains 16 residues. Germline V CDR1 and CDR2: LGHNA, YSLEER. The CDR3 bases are TGCGACAGCAGCCAAGAAGTAGTCGCGGAAGGGAACGAGCAGTACTTC. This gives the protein CDSSQEVVAEGNEQYF.

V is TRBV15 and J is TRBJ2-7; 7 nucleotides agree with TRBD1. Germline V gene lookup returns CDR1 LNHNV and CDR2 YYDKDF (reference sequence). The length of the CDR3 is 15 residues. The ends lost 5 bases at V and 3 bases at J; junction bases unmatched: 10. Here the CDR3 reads CATSGGSGGHYEQYF. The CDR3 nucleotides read TGTGCCACCAGCGGAGGTTCAGGGGGACACTACGAGCAGTACTTC. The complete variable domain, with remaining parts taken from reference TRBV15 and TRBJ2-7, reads DAMVIQNPRYQVTQFGKPVTLSCSQTLNHNVMYWYQQKSSQAPKLLFHYYDKDFNNEADTPDNFQSRRPNTSFCFLDIRSPGLGDTAMYLCATSGGSGGHYEQYFGPGTRLTVT.

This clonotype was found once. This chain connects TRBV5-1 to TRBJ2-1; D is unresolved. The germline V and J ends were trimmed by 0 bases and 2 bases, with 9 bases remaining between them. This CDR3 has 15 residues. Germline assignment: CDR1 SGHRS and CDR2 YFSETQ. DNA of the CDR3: TGCGCCAGCAGCTTGGAAGGGAACACCTACAATGAGCAGTTCTTC. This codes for CASSLEGNTYNEQFF.

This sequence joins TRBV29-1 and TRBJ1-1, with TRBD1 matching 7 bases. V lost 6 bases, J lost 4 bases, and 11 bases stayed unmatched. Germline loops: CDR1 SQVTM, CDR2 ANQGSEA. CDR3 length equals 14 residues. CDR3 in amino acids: CSVKRGGAGTEAFF. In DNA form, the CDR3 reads TGCAGCGTCAAAAGAGGGGGCGCGGGCACTGAAGCTTTCTTT.

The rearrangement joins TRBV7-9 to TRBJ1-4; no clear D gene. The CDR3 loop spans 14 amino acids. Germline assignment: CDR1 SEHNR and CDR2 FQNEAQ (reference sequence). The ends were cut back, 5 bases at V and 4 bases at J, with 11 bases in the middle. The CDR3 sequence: CASSPDGDNEKLFF. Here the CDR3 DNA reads TGTGCCAGCAGCCCCGACGGTGATAATGAAAAACTGTTTTTT. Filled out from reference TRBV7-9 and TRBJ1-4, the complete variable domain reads DTGVSQNPRHKITKRGQNVTFRCDPISEHNRLYWYRQTLGQGPEFLTYFQNEAQLEKSRLLSDRFSAERPKGSFSTLEIQRTEQGDSAMYLCASSPDGDNEKLFFGSGTQLSVL.

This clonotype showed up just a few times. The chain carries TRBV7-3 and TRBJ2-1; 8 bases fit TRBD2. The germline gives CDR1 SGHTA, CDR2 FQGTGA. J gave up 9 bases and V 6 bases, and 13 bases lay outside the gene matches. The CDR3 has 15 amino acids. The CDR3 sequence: CASSSGGAEGPEQFF. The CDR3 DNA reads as TGTGCCAGCAGTTCCGGGGGGGCCGAGGGTCCTGAGCAGTTCTTC.

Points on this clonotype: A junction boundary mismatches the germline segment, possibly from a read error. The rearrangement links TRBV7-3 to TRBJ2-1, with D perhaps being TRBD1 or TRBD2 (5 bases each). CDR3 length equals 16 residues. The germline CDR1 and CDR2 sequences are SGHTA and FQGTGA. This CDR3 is CASSVTGASRDNEQFF. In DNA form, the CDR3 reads TGTGCCAGCAGCGTAACTGGGGCTAGCCGGGACAATGAGCAGTTCTTC.

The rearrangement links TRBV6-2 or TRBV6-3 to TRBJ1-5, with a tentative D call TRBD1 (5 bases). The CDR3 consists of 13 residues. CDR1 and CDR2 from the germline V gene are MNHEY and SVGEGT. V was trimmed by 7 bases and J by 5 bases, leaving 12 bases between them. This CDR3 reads CASTDLGDQPQHF. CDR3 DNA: TGTGCCAGCACCGACTTGGGGGATCAGCCCCAGCATTTT.

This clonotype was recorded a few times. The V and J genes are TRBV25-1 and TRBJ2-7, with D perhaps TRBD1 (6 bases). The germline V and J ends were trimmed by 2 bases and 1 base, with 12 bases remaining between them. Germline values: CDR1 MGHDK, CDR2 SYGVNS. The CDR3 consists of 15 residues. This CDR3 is CASSEGQSTSYEQYF. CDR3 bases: TGTGCCAGCAGTGAAGGACAGTCCACTTCCTACGAGCAGTACTTC.

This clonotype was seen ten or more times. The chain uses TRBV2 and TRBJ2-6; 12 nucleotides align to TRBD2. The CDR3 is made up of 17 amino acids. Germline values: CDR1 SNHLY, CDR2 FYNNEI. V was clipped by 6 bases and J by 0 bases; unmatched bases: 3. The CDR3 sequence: CASSSSGGASGANVLTF. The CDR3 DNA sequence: TGTGCCAGCAGCTCTAGCGGGGGGGCCTCTGGGGCCAACGTCCTGACTTTC.

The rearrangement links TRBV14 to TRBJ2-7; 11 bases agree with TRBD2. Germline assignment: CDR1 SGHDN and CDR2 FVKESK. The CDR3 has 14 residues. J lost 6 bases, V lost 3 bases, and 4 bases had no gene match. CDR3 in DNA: TGTGCCAGCAGCCAGTCTAGCGGGGGGTTCGAGCAGTACTTC. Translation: CASSQSSGGFEQYF.

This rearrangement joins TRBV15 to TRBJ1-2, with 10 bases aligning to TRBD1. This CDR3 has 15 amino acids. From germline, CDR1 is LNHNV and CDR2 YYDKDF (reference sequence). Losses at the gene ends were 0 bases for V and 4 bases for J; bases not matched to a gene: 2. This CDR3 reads CATSRDGQGVYGYTF. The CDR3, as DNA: TGTGCCACCAGCAGAGACGGACAGGGGGTCTATGGCTACACCTTC.

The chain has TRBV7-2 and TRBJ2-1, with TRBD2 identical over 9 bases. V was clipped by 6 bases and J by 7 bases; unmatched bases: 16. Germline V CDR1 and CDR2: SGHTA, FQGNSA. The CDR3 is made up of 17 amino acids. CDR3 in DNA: TGTGCCAGCAGTAGTGGACTAATAGCGGGGGAAGGGAATGAGCAGTTCTTC. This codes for CASSSGLIAGEGNEQFF.

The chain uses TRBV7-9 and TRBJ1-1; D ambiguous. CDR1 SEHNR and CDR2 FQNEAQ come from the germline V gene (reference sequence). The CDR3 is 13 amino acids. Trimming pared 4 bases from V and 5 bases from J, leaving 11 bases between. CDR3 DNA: TGTGCCAGCAGCTCTACGGTGGGGACTGAAGCTTTCTTT. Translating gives CASSSTVGTEAFF.

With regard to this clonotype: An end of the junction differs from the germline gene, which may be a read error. CDR3 sequence: CNRDRESYEQYF. The CDR3 DNA is TGTAACCGGGACAGGGAATCCTACGAGCAGTACTTC. The gene calls are TRBV20-1 and TRBJ2-7; 9 bases are a match to TRBD1. Germline V CDR1 and CDR2: DFQATT, SNEGSKA (reference sequence). This CDR3 has 12 residues.

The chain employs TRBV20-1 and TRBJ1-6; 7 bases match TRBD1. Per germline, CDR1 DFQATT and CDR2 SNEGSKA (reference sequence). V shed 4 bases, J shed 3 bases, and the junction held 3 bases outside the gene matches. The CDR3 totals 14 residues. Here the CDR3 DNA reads TGCAGTGCTAAACAGGGGAGCTATAATTCACCCCTCCACTTT. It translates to CSAKQGSYNSPLHF.